The 26 T cell receptor beta chains presented below share a single source sample, sequenced in a study of tumor and adjacent non-tumor tissue in lung cancer. RNA was extracted from bulk tissue without any cell sorting. TCRbeta libraries were built with three rounds of nested PCR, modified from ARM-PCR. TCRdb called the multiplex PCR reads again in MiXCR, with one record for every CDR3 protein. The sample has around 140,000 distinct CDR3 sequences, roughly 70% seen once. Sequenced sample: lung tumor tissue. The receptors were gathered from a man aged 60 to 69 with small cell lung cancer.

This sequence joins TRBV6-5 and TRBJ1-5; 7 bases match TRBD1. CDR1 and CDR2 from the germline V gene are MNHEY and SVGAGI. The length of the CDR3 is 16 residues. The trim removed 0 bases at V and 4 bases at J, leaving 6 bases unmatched. The CDR3 is CASSYSLGGLNQPQHF. Here the CDR3 DNA reads TGTGCCAGCAGTTACTCGCTAGGGGGCCTAAATCAGCCCCAGCATTTT.

The chain employs TRBV20-1 and TRBJ2-1, with 12 bases fitting TRBD2. Germline loops: CDR1 DFQATT, CDR2 SNEGSKA (reference sequence). V lost 4 bases, J lost 8 bases, and 9 bases stayed unmatched. The CDR3 is made up of 15 amino acids. CDR3 nucleotides: TGCAGTGCTACCATGACTAGCGGGAGCTTGCATGAGCAGTTCTTC. This translates into CSATMTSGSLHEQFF.

V usage is TRBV4-2 and J usage is TRBJ2-2; D is possibly TRBD1 (6 bases). V was clipped by 0 bases and J by 6 bases, with 23 bases between them. From germline, CDR1 is LGHNA and CDR2 YNFKEQ. This CDR3 is 19 amino acids long. The CDR3 nucleotides read TGTGCCAGCAGCCAAGAGCGGTATAGTACAGGGTTGAGGGCCGGGGAGCTGTTTTTT. Protein sequence: CASSQERYSTGLRAGELFF.

The chain links TRBV18 to TRBJ2-2, with D maybe TRBD2 (5 bases). The length of the CDR3 is 14 residues. Germline CDR1 and CDR2: KGHSH and LQKENI. The V gene lost 5 bases and the J gene lost 6 bases, with 13 bases spanning the gap. CDR3 DNA: TGTGCCAGCTCAGCCAACGAGGGCGCCGGGGAGCTGTTTTTT. Its protein product is CASSANEGAGELFF.

On this clonotype: Because it lacks the conserved phenylalanine or tryptophan at the end, this CDR3 is likely a read error. It is unclear where the CDR3 begins or ends on the DNA, so no DNA is shown, and the CDR3 is as TCRdb lists it. The chain uses TRBV20-1 and TRBJ2-1; TRBD2 is the table's D call, not checked against the DNA. Termini included, the CDR3 measures 15 amino acids. Germline values: CDR1 DFQATT, CDR2 SNEGSKA (reference sequence). The CDR3 spells CSAKRGRIWYSEQLS.

On this clonotype: Possible read error: a much larger clone is one base away. The chain carries TRBV20-1 and TRBJ2-7; D not resolved. Germline assignment: CDR1 DFQATT and CDR2 SNEGSKA (reference sequence). The CDR3 contains 15 residues. V lost 2 bases, J lost 0 bases, and 14 bases lay in between. CDR3 DNA sequence: TGCAGTGCTAGAAAACCCCGGCACTACTCCTACGAGCAGTACTTC. Protein: CSARKPRHYSYEQYF.

This clonotype has only a few counts. V gene TRBV6-1 combines with J gene TRBJ2-1; D may be TRBD1 (6 bases). This CDR3 contains 15 residues. Germline loops: CDR1 MNHNS, CDR2 SASEGT. V lost 0 bases to trimming and J lost 9 bases, with 15 bases between them. This CDR3 reads CASSEAAQGSFEQFF. The CDR3 DNA is TGTGCCAGCAGTGAAGCGGCCCAGGGGAGCTTTGAGCAGTTCTTC.

The rearrangement uses TRBV6-5 and TRBJ1-2; 10 bases map to TRBD1. The CDR3 spans 15 residues. Germline loops: CDR1 MNHEY, CDR2 SVGAGI. V gave up 6 bases and J gave up 3 bases; unmatched junction bases: 7. The CDR3: CASSYQGQGDYGYTF. CDR3 nucleotides: TGTGCCAGCAGCTACCAAGGACAGGGGGACTATGGCTACACCTTC.

On this clonotype itself: At one of its ends the junction is not consistent with the germline gene, which may arise from a read error. J is TRBJ1-1 and V is TRBV29-1; tentative D call: TRBD1 (5 bases). The CDR3 contains 13 residues. Germline assignment: CDR1 SQVTM and CDR2 ANQGSEA. CDR3 coding DNA: TGCAGCGTTGTCTTTGGAGGGGTCACTGAAACTTTCTTT. Translation: CSVVFGGVTETFF.

In regard to this clonotype: Possible read error: a much larger clone is one base away. This rearrangement joins TRBV12-3 or TRBV12-4 to TRBJ2-7; TRBD2 agrees at 8 bases. Trimming took 5 bases from V and 6 from J; bases not matched to a gene: 3. The CDR3 covers 12 residues. CDR3 in amino acids: CASSSGSCEQYF. In DNA, the CDR3 is TGTGCCAGCAGTAGCGGGAGTTGCGAGCAGTACTTC.

As to this clonotype: Without the conserved terminal phenylalanine or tryptophan, this CDR3 likely stems from a read error. J is TRBJ2-3 and V is TRBV11-2; D is unclear. Germline V gene sequence: CDR1 SGHAT, CDR2 FQNNGV. The CDR3 is 15 residues long. The CDR3 spells CASSLGGRSTNTQYL. In nucleotides, the CDR3 is TGTGCCAGCAGCTTAGGGGGAAGGAGCACAAATACGCAGTATTTA.

Only a few counts were recorded for this clonotype. This sequence may be a read error, since a much larger clone differs from it by one base. The chain carries TRBV12-3 or TRBV12-4 and TRBJ2-3; D gene uncertain. The CDR3 has 14 amino acids. The CDR3 DNA is TGTGCCAGCAGAATTGGCGGCAGCATAGATACGCAGTATTTT. It codes for CASRIGGSIDTQYF.

This chain uses TRBV20-1 with TRBJ1-1; D unclear. The ends were cut back, 8 bases at V and 4 bases at J, with 14 bases in the middle. This CDR3 comprises 12 residues. Germline lookup yields CDR1 DFQATT and CDR2 SNEGSKA (reference sequence). As DNA, the CDR3 is TGCAGTCCAGCGGGCGGGAGCACTGAAGCTTTCTTT. This encodes CSPAGGSTEAFF.

This clonotype showed up many times. This chain links TRBV6-1 with TRBJ1-1; the D is unclear. Trimming took off 3 bases at V and 2 bases at J, with 10 bases between the two ends. CDR1 and CDR2 (germline): MNHNS, SASEGT. This CDR3 spans 14 amino acids. CDR3 DNA: TGTGCCAGCAGTGACCAGACGGTCAACACTGAAGCTTTCTTT. Translated: CASSDQTVNTEAFF.

A word on this clonotype: Relative to the germline gene, one junction end is altered; a read error may explain this. The chain combines TRBV6-1 with TRBJ1-4, with D possibly being TRBD1 (6 bases). CDR3 length: 14 residues. The V gene's germline CDR1 is MNHNS and CDR2 SASEGT. The CDR3 DNA sequence: TGTGCCAGCAGCTACAGGGAAGGTGACGAAAAACTGTCTTTT. Translating it yields CASSYREGDEKLSF.

The chain uses TRBV11-2 and TRBJ2-7; 7 nucleotides match TRBD1. Unmatched junction bases numbered 8, after V lost 4 bases and J lost 2 bases. Germline-derived CDR1 and CDR2 are SGHAT and FQNNGV. The CDR3 is 15 residues long. In DNA, the CDR3 is TGTGCCAGCAGCTCAGACAGGGACGAAACCTACGAGCAGTACTTC. Translated: CASSSDRDETYEQYF. Together with reference TRBV11-2 and TRBJ2-7, the CDR3 gives the full variable domain: EAGVAQSPRYKIIEKRQSVAFWCNPISGHATLYWYQQILGQGPKLLIQFQNNGVVDDSQLPKDRFSAERLKGVDSTLKIQPAKLEDSAVYLCASSSDRDETYEQYFGPGTRLTVT.

This clonotype was detected ten times or more. The J gene is TRBJ1-6, the V gene TRBV20-1, with D maybe TRBD1 (5 bases). This CDR3 contains 13 residues. V gave up 2 bases and J gave up 5 bases, with 7 bases separating them. The germline CDR1 and CDR2 sequences are DFQATT and SNEGSKA (reference sequence). The CDR3 sequence: CSARWGDNSPLHF. The CDR3 DNA sequence: TGCAGTGCTAGATGGGGGGATAATTCACCCCTCCACTTT.

This clonotype was recorded at least ten times. The chain carries TRBV20-1 and TRBJ1-4, with D possibly matching TRBD1 (5 bases). The CDR3 contains 14 residues. The germline V gene has CDR1 DFQATT and CDR2 SNEGSKA (reference sequence). The V and J ends lost 1 base and 4 bases respectively, with 10 bases between them. This CDR3 is CSARGDSYNEKLFF. CDR3 nucleotide sequence: TGCAGTGCTAGAGGAGACAGTTATAATGAAAAACTGTTTTTT.

Comment on this clonotype: A read error may be the cause here, since a much bigger clone is one base away. The chain carries TRBV6-1 and TRBJ2-1, with D possibly TRBD2 on 5 matching bases. Germline CDR1 and CDR2: MNHNS and SASEGT. The CDR3 runs to 13 residues. Written as DNA, the CDR3 is TGTGCCAGCAGTGTTTCCGGGAACAATAAGCAGTTCTTC. Protein: CASSVSGNNKQFF.

To note about this clonotype: One base away lies a much larger clone, so this may be a sequencing read error. The J gene is TRBJ1-5, the V gene TRBV12-3 or TRBV12-4, with D possibly TRBD1 on 5 matching bases. There are 13 residues in the CDR3. The CDR3: CASKGEGYHPQHF. The CDR3 bases are TGTGCCAGCAAGGGAGAGGGGTATCACCCCCAGCATTTT.

For this clonotype: The junction shows a germline mismatch at one end, possibly a read error. This chain uses TRBV11-2 with TRBJ2-1; 16 bases fit TRBD2. CDR1 and CDR2 from the germline V gene are SGHAT and FQNNGV. The CDR3 extends over 17 amino acids. The CDR3 bases are TGTGCCAGGAGCTCGGGACTAGCGGGAGGGCGCTACAGTGAGCAGTTCTTC. This gives the protein CARSSGLAGGRYSEQFF.

This chain joins TRBV4-2 and TRBJ2-5; 7 nucleotides match TRBD2. The CDR3 covers 15 residues. CDR1 and CDR2 from the germline V gene are LGHNA and YNFKEQ. V was pared by 4 bases and J by 1 base, with 6 bases of the junction left unmatched. This chain's CDR3 is CASSPGTNGQETQYF. CDR3 nucleotides: TGTGCCAGCAGCCCCGGGACTAACGGCCAAGAGACCCAGTACTTC.

This clonotype has at least ten counts. V and J are TRBV20-1 and TRBJ2-3, with 8 bases matching TRBD2. This CDR3 is 13 amino acids long. Germline loops: CDR1 DFQATT, CDR2 SNEGSKA (reference sequence). The V and J ends lost 5 bases and 4 bases, in that order; junction bases with no gene match: 5. DNA for the CDR3: TGCAGTGCTTCCCGGGGACTAGCAGATACGCAGTATTTT. This gives the protein CSASRGLADTQYF.

This clonotype has only a few counts. The rearrangement links TRBV6-5 to TRBJ1-2; 7 bases align to TRBD1. Germline-derived CDR1 and CDR2 are MNHEY and SVGAGI. The junction had 9 bases not matched to a gene; V was cut back by 10 bases and J by 4 bases. The CDR3 spans 13 residues. The CDR3 bases are TGTGCCACGACAGGGCAGGGGAGCTATGGCTACACCTTC. Its translation: CATTGQGSYGYTF.

As for this clonotype: A much larger clone differs from this one at a single base, so this may be a read error. J is TRBJ2-7 and V is TRBV6-5; 10 nucleotides align to TRBD1. This CDR3 has 15 amino acids. The trim removed 6 bases at V and 4 bases at J, leaving 9 bases unmatched. Per the germline V gene, CDR1 is MNHEY and CDR2 is SVGAGI. The chain's CDR3 is CASSHSGTGVYEQYF. The CDR3, as DNA: TGTGCCAGCAGCCACTCCGGGACAGGGGTTTACGAGCAGTACTTC.

This chain links TRBV12-3 or TRBV12-4 with TRBJ2-1; 13 bases align to TRBD2. Unmatched junction bases numbered 8, after V lost 1 base and J lost 11 bases. This CDR3 region has 16 residues. The CDR3 bases are TGTGCCAGCAGTTTAGAACTAGCGGGAGGGAGGAATAAGCAGTTCTTC. This codes for CASSLELAGGRNKQFF.